A single sample gave rise to the 9 T cell receptor beta chains below, sequenced in a study of T cells after yellow fever vaccination (dated by TCRdb to the late 2010s). According to the study, the label for this sample's treatment or condition signals: live attenuated yellow fever vaccine strain. The library was made by 5' RACE. Sequencing relied on an Illumina HiSeq 2500. The public reads were reanalyzed by TCRdb: fastp trimming at Q25, MiXCR alignment, in-frame beta chains only. Identical CDR3 proteins give one entry, which carries the most common genes and DNA. The sample table contains tens of thousands of distinct CDR3 sequences; only one count was recorded for 13% of them. The ten biggest clones cover around 25% of the sample. Sequences were derived from CD8+ T cells not binding an NS4B(214-222) dextramer, sorted from PBMCs, sampled approximately 22 days after the first yellow fever vaccination. The sample's cell subset or site, from its label and the paper: NS4B epitope dextramer-negative CD8 T cells. The receptors stem from a man between 18 and 35 years old who received the YFV17D yellow fever vaccine.

This clonotype appeared a few times. The genes are TRBV29-1 and TRBJ2-3; weak D call: TRBD2 (6 bases). The CDR3 loop spans 14 amino acids. Trimming removed 4 bases at V and 5 bases at J, with 16 bases between. The germline V gene has CDR1 SQVTM and CDR2 ANQGSEA. As DNA, the CDR3 is TGCAGCGTTGGGCGGGGAACCGGAGGAGATACGCAGTATTTT. Residues: CSVGRGTGGDTQYF.

This clonotype was seen more than once but under ten times. One end of the junction varies from germline; a read error may be responsible. The J gene is TRBJ1-1, the V gene TRBV5-6; D not resolved. CDR3 size: 13 residues. Germline V gene lookup returns CDR1 SGHDT and CDR2 YYEEEE. CDR3 amino acids: CASTLGDDTEAFF. The DNA of the CDR3 is TGTGCCAGCACCTTGGGCGACGACACTGAAGCTTTCTTT.

This chain connects TRBV6-5 to TRBJ2-7; D is possibly TRBD1 or TRBD2 (6 bases each). Trimming took off 2 bases at V and 2 bases at J, with 10 bases between the two ends. The CDR3 runs to 14 residues. The germline gives CDR1 MNHEY, CDR2 SVGAGI. The CDR3 reads CASSYGGPTYEQYF. As DNA, the CDR3 is TGTGCCAGCAGTTACGGGGGGCCCACCTACGAGCAGTACTTC.

This clonotype was seen a few times. This chain uses TRBV5-5 with TRBJ2-7; TRBD1 or TRBD2 may be the D gene (5 bases each). This CDR3 has 14 amino acids. Trimming shortened V by 1 base and J by 2 bases, and 10 bases separated the two germline ends. The germline V gene has CDR1 SGHKS and CDR2 YYEKEE (reference sequence). The chain's CDR3 is CASSLWDGAYEQYV. The CDR3 coding sequence is TGTGCCAGCAGCTTGTGGGACGGAGCCTACGAGCAGTACGTC.

This chain uses TRBV15 with TRBJ1-2; D is uncertain. V lost 5 bases, J lost 5 bases, and 18 bases lay in between. Germline V CDR1 and CDR2: LNHNV, YYDKDF (reference sequence). The CDR3 is made up of 15 amino acids. Written as DNA, the CDR3 is TGTGCCACCAGCGCCCTCGTGGGTGCCGAGTATGGCTACACCTTC. The encoded protein is CATSALVGAEYGYTF.

The table lists this clonotype with many counts. The V and J genes are TRBV10-3 and TRBJ2-1; TRBD1 matches at 8 bases. Per germline, CDR1 ENHRY and CDR2 SYGVKD. The CDR3 loop spans 14 amino acids. Trimming removed 11 bases from V and 0 bases from J; junction bases left unmatched: 6. The CDR3 nucleotides are TGTGCCGCGCAGGGGGCAAGCTCCTACAATGAGCAGTTCTTC. It codes for CAAQGASSYNEQFF.

This clonotype has more than one count but fewer than ten. The V call is TRBV5-6, the J call TRBJ2-5; D unresolved. V gave up 0 bases and J gave up 4 bases, with 10 bases separating them. The germline V gene encodes CDR1 SGHDT and CDR2 YYEEEE. The CDR3 contains 14 residues. The CDR3 reads CASSLAGPAETQYF. The CDR3 nucleotides read TGTGCCAGCAGCTTGGCCGGACCTGCAGAGACCCAGTACTTC. Together with reference TRBV5-6 and TRBJ2-5, the CDR3 gives the full variable domain: DAGVTQSPTHLIKTRGQQVTLRCSPKSGHDTVSWYQQALGQGPQFIFQYYEEEERQRGNFPDRFSGHQFPNYSSELNVNALLLGDSALYLCASSLAGPAETQYFGPGTRLLVL.

V gene TRBV10-3 combines with J gene TRBJ2-2; 10 nucleotides agree with TRBD1. This CDR3 is 14 amino acids long. The V and J ends lost 11 bases and 3 bases, in that order; junction bases with no gene match: 6. Germline V gives CDR1 ENHRY, CDR2 SYGVKD. For the CDR3, the DNA is TGTGCCGTGCCCGGGACAGGGGACACCGGGGAGCTGTTTTTT. This codes for CAVPGTGDTGELFF.

The chain employs TRBV29-1 and TRBJ1-2, with D possibly matching TRBD1 (5 bases). The germline CDR1 and CDR2 sequences are SQVTM and ANQGSEA. With 6 bases removed from V and 0 bases from J, the gap between germline ends came to 17 bases. CDR3 size: 15 residues. This CDR3 is CSVRGSPVANYGYTF. In nucleotides, the CDR3 is TGCAGCGTGAGGGGAAGTCCAGTGGCTAACTATGGCTACACCTTC. The full variable domain, with the rest looked up from reference TRBV29-1 and TRBJ1-2, is SAVISQKPSRDICQRGTSLTIQCQVDSQVTMMFWYRQQPGQSLTLIATANQGSEATYESGFVIDKFPISRPNLTFSTLTVSNMSPEDSSIYLCSVRGSPVANYGYTFGSGTRLTVV.